A selection of T cell receptor beta chains follows, all from one sample in a study of vaccination and CD4 T cells after COVID-19. The antigens for these receptors are not known. TCRdb recomputed calls from the PCR reads with MiXCR, one row per CDR3 protein. The sample includes 15,000 to 20,000 distinct CDR3 sequences, approximately 57% of them seen just once. Sequenced: CD4+ T cells from blood, cultured in vitro. The receptor source for this set is a human donor who had recovered from COVID-19. The CDR3 runs from the conserved cysteine through the conserved F or W. The D gene is left open where the match is weak. Where a row states a size, it is once, few, many or the class of an expanded clone; other rows omit it.

V gene	clone size	D gene	J gene	CDR3 protein	CDR3 DNA
TRBV4-1	-	TRBD2	TRBJ2-3	CASSRLLAGVGSGQDTQYF	TGCGCCAGCAGCCGATTACTAGCGGGAGTAGGGTCAGGGCAAGATACGCAGTATTTT
TRBV4-3	few	-	TRBJ1-2	CASSQDRRGTRNYGYTF	TGCGCCAGCAGCCAAGATCGCCGTGGGACACGAAACTATGGCTACACCTTC
TRBV2	-	-	TRBJ2-2	CASKSEGAGELFF	TGTGCCAGCAAGTCAGAAGGGGCCGGGGAGCTGTTTTTT
TRBV15	-	TRBD2	TRBJ2-1	CATSTPGTSGSDEQFF	TGTGCCACCAGCACCCCCGGGACTAGCGGGAGCGATGAGCAGTTCTTC
TRBV12-5	-	-	TRBJ2-5	CASGTGTSETQYF	TGTGCTAGTGGCACAGGGACCAGTGAGACCCAGTACTTC
TRBV18	-	-	TRBJ2-7	CASSPEIRQYF	TGTGCCAGCTCCCCTGAGATTAGGCAGTACTTC
TRBV25-1	few	TRBD1	TRBJ2-1	CASSARDRGHNEQFF	TGTGCCAGCAGTGCCCGGGACAGGGGCCACAATGAGCAGTTCTTC
TRBV12-3/TRBV12-4	-	-	TRBJ1-2	CASSFSGERYDYGYTF	TGTGCCAGCAGTTTTTCTGGAGAACGCTACGACTATGGCTACACCTTC
TRBV6-1	few	-	TRBJ1-2	CATHLQGNGYTF	TGTGCCACGCACCTACAGGGTAATGGCTACACCTTC
TRBV25-1	-	-	TRBJ2-5	CASRPGTLGETQYF	TGTGCCAGCAGACCGGGGACCTTAGGGGAGACCCAGTACTTC
TRBV10-3	few	-	TRBJ1-5	CATTGEQGYSNQPQHF	TGTGCCACCACTGGCGAACAGGGATATAGCAATCAGCCCCAGCATTTT
TRBV6-1	-	-	TRBJ2-3	CASSEAGAETDTQYF	TGTGCCAGCAGTGAAGCGGGAGCCGAAACAGATACGCAGTATTTT
TRBV6-1	few	-	TRBJ2-5	CASTMGETQYF	TGTGCCAGCACCATGGGGGAGACCCAGTACTTC
TRBV2	-	TRBD2	TRBJ2-1	CAGVPGTSNQNEQFF	TGTGCCGGGGTTCCCGGGACTAGCAATCAAAATGAGCAGTTCTTC
TRBV28	-	TRBD2	TRBJ2-2	CASGTSGSIAGELFF	TGTGCCAGCGGGACTAGCGGGAGTATAGCCGGGGAGCTGTTTTTT
TRBV29-1	-	TRBD1	TRBJ1-2	CSVGTQTGILDGYTF	TGCAGCGTAGGAACCCAGACAGGGATACTCGATGGCTACACCTTC
TRBV10-3	-	-	TRBJ2-7	CAISEPSGGLPYEQYF	TGTGCCATCAGTGAGCCCTCCGGGGGCCTTCCCTACGAGCAGTACTTC
TRBV3-1	few	-	TRBJ2-7	CASSPGRGSGEQYF	TGTGCCAGCAGCCCGGGGAGGGGGTCGGGCGAGCAGTACTTC
TRBV24-1	once	-	TRBJ1-2	CATSDPHSGTGNYGYTF	TGTGCCACCAGTGATCCACACTCCGGGACCGGGAACTATGGCTACACCTTC
TRBV19	-	TRBD2	TRBJ2-7	CASSMRPLAGVSYEQYF	TGTGCCAGTAGTATGCGTCCACTAGCGGGAGTCTCCTACGAGCAGTACTTC
TRBV20-1	few	-	TRBJ1-2	CSAPRPSEGDGYTF	TGCAGTGCCCCTCGACCCAGTGAGGGGGATGGCTACACCTTC
TRBV7-9	once	-	TRBJ2-5	CASSLRWSTGLTQETQYF	TGTGCCAGCAGCTTACGGTGGTCGACGGGACTGACCCAAGAGACCCAGTACTTC
TRBV6-1	once	TRBD2	TRBJ2-1	CASRTSGSYNEQFF	TGTGCCAGCAGGACTAGCGGGTCCTACAATGAGCAGTTCTTC
TRBV5-1	-	-	TRBJ2-5	CASSPQYFSETQYF	TGCGCCAGCAGCCCCCAATATTTCTCGGAGACCCAGTACTTC
TRBV7-7	-	TRBD2	TRBJ2-2	CASSPVAGGNTGELFF	TGTGCCAGCAGCCCGGTCGCGGGAGGGAACACCGGGGAGCTGTTTTTT
TRBV10-2	-	-	TRBJ2-7	CASSRDNSYEQYF	TGCGCCAGCAGTAGGGACAACTCCTACGAGCAGTACTTC
TRBV24-1	-	TRBD1	TRBJ2-3	CATSDSGRDSHTDTQYF	TGTGCCACCAGTGATTCCGGCCGGGACAGCCACACAGATACGCAGTATTTT
TRBV2	-	-	TRBJ1-2	CASSEDGNFYGYTF	TGTGCCAGCAGTGAGGACGGCAACTTTTATGGCTACACCTTC
TRBV28	-	-	TRBJ1-3	CASTRGGNTIYF	TGTGCCAGCACTCGGGGTGGTAACACCATATATTTT
TRBV19	-	-	TRBJ1-6	CASSVGTRGVNSPLHF	TGTGCCAGTAGTGTCGGGACAAGGGGCGTTAATTCACCCCTCCACTTT
TRBV7-9	-	-	TRBJ2-6	CASSPGSPGANVLTF	TGTGCCAGCAGCCCGGGGTCCCCTGGGGCCAACGTCCTGACTTTC
TRBV19	-	-	TRBJ2-7	CASTPPGRLYEQYF	TGTGCCAGTACCCCGCCCGGCCGGCTCTACGAGCAGTACTTC
TRBV20-1	-	-	TRBJ2-3	CSARDPRGADTQYF	TGCAGTGCTAGAGATCCCAGGGGAGCCGATACGCAGTATTTT
TRBV5-1	-	TRBD2	TRBJ2-3	CASRTSGLNTDTQYF	TGCGCCAGCAGGACTAGCGGTCTAAACACAGATACGCAGTATTTT
TRBV10-1	-	TRBD2	TRBJ2-1	CASSDPTSGRSSYNEQFF	TGCGCCAGCAGTGACCCTACTAGCGGGAGAAGCTCCTACAATGAGCAGTTCTTC
TRBV20-1	-	-	TRBJ2-3	CSATRQAKTDTQYF	TGCAGTGCTACCAGACAGGCCAAAACAGATACGCAGTATTTT
TRBV7-2	few	-	TRBJ1-5	CASSVSPFQPQHF	TGTGCCAGCAGCGTCTCCCCCTTTCAGCCCCAGCATTTT
TRBV7-6	-	-	TRBJ1-5	CASSLGGRGGDQPQHF	TGTGCCAGCAGCTTAGGGGGGAGAGGGGGAGATCAGCCCCAGCATTTT
TRBV18	-	-	TRBJ2-1	CASSPPRRDRGEQFF	TGTGCCAGCTCACCACCGAGGCGGGATAGGGGTGAGCAGTTCTTC
TRBV15	-	-	TRBJ1-1	CATSTRTGRPLGTEAFF	TGTGCCACCAGCACCCGGACCGGGAGGCCTTTGGGGACTGAAGCTTTCTTT
TRBV10-3	-	-	TRBJ2-5	CAISEFRGEQETQYF	TGTGCCATCAGTGAGTTTCGGGGAGAACAAGAGACCCAGTACTTC
TRBV30	few	-	TRBJ1-2	CAWSVGGATYGYTF	TGTGCCTGGAGTGTTGGAGGGGCCACCTATGGCTACACCTTC
TRBV20-1	-	TRBD2	TRBJ2-5	CSASSGLAGTTQYF	TGCAGTGCTAGCTCCGGACTAGCGGGGACCACCCAGTACTTC
TRBV20-1	few	TRBD1	TRBJ1-2	CSARTGLNYGYTF	TGCAGTGCTCGGACAGGGCTTAACTATGGCTACACCTTC
TRBV4-3	-	TRBD1	TRBJ1-4	CASSHGTGGDLFF	TGCGCCAGCAGCCACGGGACAGGGGGGGATTTGTTTTTT
TRBV7-9	-	TRBD2	TRBJ2-7	CASSLGSSGRYEQYF	TGTGCCAGCAGCTTAGGGTCTAGCGGGAGATACGAGCAGTACTTC